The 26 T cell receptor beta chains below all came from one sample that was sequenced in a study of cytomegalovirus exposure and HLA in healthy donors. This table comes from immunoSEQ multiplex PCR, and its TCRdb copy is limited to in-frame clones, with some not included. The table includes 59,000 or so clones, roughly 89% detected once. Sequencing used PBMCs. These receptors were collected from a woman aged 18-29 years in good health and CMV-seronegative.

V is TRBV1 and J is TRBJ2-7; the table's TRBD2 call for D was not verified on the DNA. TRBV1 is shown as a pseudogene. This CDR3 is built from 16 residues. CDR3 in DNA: TGCACCAGCAGCCAAGTGGAAGCGGGAGGCCCCTACGAGCAGTACTTC. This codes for CTSSQVEAGGPYEQYF.

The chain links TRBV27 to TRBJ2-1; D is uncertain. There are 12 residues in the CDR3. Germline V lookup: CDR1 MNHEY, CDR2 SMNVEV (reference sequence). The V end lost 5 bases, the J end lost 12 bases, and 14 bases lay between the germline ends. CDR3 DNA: TGTGCCAGCAGTCCAACAGTGTATGGGCAGTTCTTC. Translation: CASSPTVYGQFF.

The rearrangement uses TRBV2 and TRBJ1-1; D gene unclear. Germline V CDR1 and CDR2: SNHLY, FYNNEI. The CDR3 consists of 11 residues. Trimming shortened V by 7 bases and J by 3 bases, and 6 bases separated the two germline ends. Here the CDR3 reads CASNRDTEAFF. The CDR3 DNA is TGTGCCAGCAACCGGGACACTGAAGCTTTCTTT.

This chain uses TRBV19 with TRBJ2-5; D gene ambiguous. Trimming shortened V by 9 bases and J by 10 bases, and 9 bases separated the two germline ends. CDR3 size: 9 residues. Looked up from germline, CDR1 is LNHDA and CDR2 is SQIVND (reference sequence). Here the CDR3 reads CASPGHQYF. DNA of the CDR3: TGTGCCAGCCCTGGGCACCAGTACTTC.

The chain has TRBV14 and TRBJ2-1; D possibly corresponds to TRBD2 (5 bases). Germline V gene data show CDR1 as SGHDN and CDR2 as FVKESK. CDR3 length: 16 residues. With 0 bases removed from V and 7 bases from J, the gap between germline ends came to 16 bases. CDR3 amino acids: CASSQDVASLWNEQFF. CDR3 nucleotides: TGTGCCAGCAGCCAAGATGTGGCTAGCCTCTGGAATGAGCAGTTCTTC.

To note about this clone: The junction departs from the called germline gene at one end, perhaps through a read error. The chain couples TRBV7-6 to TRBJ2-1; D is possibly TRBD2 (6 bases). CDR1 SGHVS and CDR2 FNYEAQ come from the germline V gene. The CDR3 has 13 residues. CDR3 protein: CASSLGAEKPGVF. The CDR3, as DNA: TGTGCCAGCAGCTTAGGGGCAGAGAAACCGGGGGTCTTC.

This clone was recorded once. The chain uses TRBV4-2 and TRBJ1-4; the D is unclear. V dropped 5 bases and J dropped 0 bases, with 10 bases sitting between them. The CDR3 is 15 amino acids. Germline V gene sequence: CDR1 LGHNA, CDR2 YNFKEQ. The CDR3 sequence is CASSVNSATNEKLFF. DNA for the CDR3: TGTGCCAGCAGCGTAAACAGTGCAACTAATGAAAAACTGTTTTTT.

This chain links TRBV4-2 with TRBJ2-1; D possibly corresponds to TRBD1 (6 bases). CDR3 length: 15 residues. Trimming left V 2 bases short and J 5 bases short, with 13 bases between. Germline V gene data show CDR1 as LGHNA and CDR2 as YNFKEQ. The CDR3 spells CASSQTQGIDNEQFF. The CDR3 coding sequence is TGTGCCAGCAGCCAAACCCAGGGGATCGACAATGAGCAGTTCTTC.

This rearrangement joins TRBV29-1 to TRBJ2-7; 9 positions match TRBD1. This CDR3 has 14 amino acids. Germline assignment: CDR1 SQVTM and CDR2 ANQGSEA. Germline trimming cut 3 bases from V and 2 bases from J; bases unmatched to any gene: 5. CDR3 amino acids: CSVDGDRDPYEQYF. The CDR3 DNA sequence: TGCAGCGTTGATGGGGACAGGGACCCCTACGAGCAGTACTTC.

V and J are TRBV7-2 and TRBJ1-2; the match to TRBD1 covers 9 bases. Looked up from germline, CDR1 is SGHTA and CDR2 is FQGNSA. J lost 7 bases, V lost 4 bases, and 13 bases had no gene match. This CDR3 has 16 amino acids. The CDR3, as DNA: TGTGCCAGCAGCTCGCCCCGGGACAGGGTAACGATTGGCTACACCTTC. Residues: CASSSPRDRVTIGYTF.

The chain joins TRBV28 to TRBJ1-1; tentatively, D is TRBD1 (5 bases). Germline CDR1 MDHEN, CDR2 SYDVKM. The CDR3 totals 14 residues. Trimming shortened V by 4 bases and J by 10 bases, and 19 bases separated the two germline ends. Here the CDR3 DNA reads TGTGCCAGCAGTTCACCCGGGACTCCCGGGGGAGCTTTCTTT. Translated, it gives CASSSPGTPGGAFF.

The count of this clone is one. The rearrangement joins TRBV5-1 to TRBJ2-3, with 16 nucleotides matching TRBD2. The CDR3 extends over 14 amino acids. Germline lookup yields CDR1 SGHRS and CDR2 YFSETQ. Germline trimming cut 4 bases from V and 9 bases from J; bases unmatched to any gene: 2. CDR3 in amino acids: CASSPGLAGGTQYF. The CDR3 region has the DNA TGCGCCAGCAGCCCGGGACTAGCGGGAGGGACGCAGTATTTT.

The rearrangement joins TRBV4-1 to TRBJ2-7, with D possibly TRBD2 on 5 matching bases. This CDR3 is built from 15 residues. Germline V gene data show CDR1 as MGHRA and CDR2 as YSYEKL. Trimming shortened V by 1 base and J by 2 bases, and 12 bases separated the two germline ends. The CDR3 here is CASSQGGHTTYEQYF. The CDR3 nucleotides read TGCGCCAGCAGCCAAGGCGGGCATACGACCTACGAGCAGTACTTC.

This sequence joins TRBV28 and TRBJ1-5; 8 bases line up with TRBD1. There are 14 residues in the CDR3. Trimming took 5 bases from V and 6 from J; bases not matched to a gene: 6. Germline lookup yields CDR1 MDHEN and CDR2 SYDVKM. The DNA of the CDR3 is TGTGCCAGCAGTGTCAGGGGGCAAGTTCAGCCCCAGCATTTT. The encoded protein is CASSVRGQVQPQHF.

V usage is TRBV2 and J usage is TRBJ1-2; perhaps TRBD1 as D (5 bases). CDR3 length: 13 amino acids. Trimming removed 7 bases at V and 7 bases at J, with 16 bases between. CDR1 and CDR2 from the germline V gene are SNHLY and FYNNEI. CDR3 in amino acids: CASTERGLGGYTF. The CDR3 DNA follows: TGTGCCAGCACCGAAAGGGGATTGGGTGGCTACACCTTC. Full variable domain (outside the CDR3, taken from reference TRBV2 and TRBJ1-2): EPEVTQTPSHQVTQMGQEVILRCVPISNHLYFYWYRQILGQKVEFLVSFYNNEISEKSEIFDDQFSVERPDGSNFTLKIRSTKLEDSAMYFCASTERGLGGYTFGSGTRLTVV.

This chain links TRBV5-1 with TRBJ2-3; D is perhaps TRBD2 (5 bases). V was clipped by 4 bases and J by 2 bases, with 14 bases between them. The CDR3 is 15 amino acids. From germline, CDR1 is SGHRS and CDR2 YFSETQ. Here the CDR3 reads CASSRSEGYTDTQYF. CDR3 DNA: TGCGCCAGCAGCAGGTCCGAGGGATACACAGATACGCAGTATTTT.

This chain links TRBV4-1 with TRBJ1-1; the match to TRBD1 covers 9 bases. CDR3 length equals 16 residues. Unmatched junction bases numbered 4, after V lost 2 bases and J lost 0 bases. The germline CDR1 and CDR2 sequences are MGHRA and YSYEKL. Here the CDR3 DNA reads TGCGCCAGCAGCCAATTGACAGGGGGTATGAACACTGAAGCTTTCTTT. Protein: CASSQLTGGMNTEAFF.

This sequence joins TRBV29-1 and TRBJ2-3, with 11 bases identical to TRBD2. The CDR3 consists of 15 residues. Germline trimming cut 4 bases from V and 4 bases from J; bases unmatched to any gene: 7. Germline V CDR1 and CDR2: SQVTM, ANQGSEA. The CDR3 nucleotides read TGCAGCGTTGGTGGGATTAGCGGGGGGGCAGATACGCAGTATTTT. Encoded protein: CSVGGISGGADTQYF.

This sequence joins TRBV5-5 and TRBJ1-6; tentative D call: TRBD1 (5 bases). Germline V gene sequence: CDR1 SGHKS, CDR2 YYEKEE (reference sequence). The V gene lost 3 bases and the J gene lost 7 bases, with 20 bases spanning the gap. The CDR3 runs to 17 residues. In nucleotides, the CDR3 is TGTGCCAGCAGCTGGGAGATGGGGGGAAGGGTAAATTCACCCCTCCACTTT. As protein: CASSWEMGGRVNSPLHF.

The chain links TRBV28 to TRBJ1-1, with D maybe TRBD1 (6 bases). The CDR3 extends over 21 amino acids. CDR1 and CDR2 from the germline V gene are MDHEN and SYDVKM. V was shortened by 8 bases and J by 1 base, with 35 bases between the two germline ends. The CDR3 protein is CASGRSRGLTGFSYGNTEAFF. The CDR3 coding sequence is TGTGCCAGCGGACGTTCACGGGGTCTCACAGGGTTCAGTTATGGGAACACTGAAGCTTTCTTT.

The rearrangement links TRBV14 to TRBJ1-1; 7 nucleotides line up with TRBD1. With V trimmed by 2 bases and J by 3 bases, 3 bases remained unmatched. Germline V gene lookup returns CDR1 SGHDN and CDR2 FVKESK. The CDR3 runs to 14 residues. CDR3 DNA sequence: TGTGCCAGCAGCCAAACAGGGGCTCACACTGAAGCTTTCTTT. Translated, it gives CASSQTGAHTEAFF.

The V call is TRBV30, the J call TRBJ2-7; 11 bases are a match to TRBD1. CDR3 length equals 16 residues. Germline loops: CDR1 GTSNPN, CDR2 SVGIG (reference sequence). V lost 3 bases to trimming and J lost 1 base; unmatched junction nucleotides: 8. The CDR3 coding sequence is TGTGCCTGGAGAATAACCGGGACAGGGGGGTCCTACGAGCAGTACTTC. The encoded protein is CAWRITGTGGSYEQYF.

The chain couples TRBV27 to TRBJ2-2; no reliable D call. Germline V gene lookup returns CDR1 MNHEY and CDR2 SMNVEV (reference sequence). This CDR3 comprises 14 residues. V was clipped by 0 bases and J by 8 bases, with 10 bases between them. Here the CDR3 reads CASSLSPIAGELFF. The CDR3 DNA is TGTGCCAGCAGTTTATCGCCCATCGCGGGGGAGCTGTTTTTT.

The DNA for the CDR3 is TGTGCCAGTAGTCCCGAAGCTCAGCGATACCATGAGCAGTTCTTC. Residues: CASSPEAQRYHEQFF. The V gene is TRBV19, the J gene TRBJ2-1; D gene unclear. The CDR3 length is 15 residues. Germline V gene sequence: CDR1 LNHDA, CDR2 SQIVND (reference sequence). V was shortened by 5 bases and J by 8 bases, with 19 bases between the two germline ends. Looking up the rest from reference TRBV19 and TRBJ2-1 gives the full variable domain: DGGITQSPKYLFRKEGQNVTLSCEQNLNHDAMYWYRQDPGQGLRLIYYSQIVNDFQKGDIAEGYSVSREKKESFPLTVTSAQKNPTAFYLCASSPEAQRYHEQFFGPGTRLTVL.

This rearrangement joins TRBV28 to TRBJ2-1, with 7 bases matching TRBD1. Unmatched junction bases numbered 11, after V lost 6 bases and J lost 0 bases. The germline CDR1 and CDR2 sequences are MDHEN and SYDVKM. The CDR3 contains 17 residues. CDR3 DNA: TGTGCCAGCAGGGATGCACAGGGGCGTAGCTCCTACAATGAGCAGTTCTTC. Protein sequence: CASRDAQGRSSYNEQFF.

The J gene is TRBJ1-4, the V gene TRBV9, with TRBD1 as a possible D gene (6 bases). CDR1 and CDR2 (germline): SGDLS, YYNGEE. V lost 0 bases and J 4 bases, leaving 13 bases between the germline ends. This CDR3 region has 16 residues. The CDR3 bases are TGTGCCAGCAGCGTAGCCCCGGGACAACGTAATGAAAAACTGTTTTTT. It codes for CASSVAPGQRNEKLFF.